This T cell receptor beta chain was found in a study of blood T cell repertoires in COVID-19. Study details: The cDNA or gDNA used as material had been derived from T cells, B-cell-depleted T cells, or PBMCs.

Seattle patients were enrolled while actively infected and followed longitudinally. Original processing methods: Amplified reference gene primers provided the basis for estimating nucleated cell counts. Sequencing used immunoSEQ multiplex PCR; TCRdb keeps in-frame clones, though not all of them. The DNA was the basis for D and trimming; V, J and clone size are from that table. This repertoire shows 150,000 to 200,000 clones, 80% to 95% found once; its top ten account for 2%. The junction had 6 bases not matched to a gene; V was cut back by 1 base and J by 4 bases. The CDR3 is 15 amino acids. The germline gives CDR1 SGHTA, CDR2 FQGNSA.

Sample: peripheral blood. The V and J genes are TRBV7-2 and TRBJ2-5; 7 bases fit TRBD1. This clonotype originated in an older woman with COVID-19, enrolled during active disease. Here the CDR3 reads CASSLEGARLETQYF. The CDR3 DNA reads TGTGCCAGCAGCTTAGAGGGGGCTCGGTTAGAGACCCAGTACTTC.